The 5 T cell receptor beta chains in this list originate from one sample, sequenced in a study of cytotoxic CD8 clonotypes in ibrutinib-treated CLL. Here immunoSEQ multiplex PCR was the method, and the copy in TCRdb shows in-frame clones only, minus some. The table shows more than 200,000 clones, with about four fifths occurring only once. The sequencing here drew on PBMCs, taken after 12 months of ibrutinib treatment. These TCRs come from a human donor with chronic lymphocytic leukemia.

This clone was seen more than once but under ten times. This chain uses TRBV28 with TRBJ1-2, with TRBD1 identical over 9 bases. V trimming: 6 bases; J trimming: 8 bases; junction bases outside the gene matches: 13. Per germline, CDR1 MDHEN and CDR2 SYDVKM. CDR3 length: 15 amino acids. This CDR3 is CASSTQGAGLWGYTF. CDR3 nucleotide sequence: TGTGCCAGCAGCACACAGGGGGCAGGGCTATGGGGCTACACCTTC.

This clone was observed a handful of times. The chain combines TRBV9 with TRBJ2-5; 7 bases match TRBD2. Germline CDR1 reads SGDLS; CDR2 reads YYNGEE. The CDR3 consists of 16 residues. V lost 0 bases, J lost 1 base, and 6 bases stayed unmatched. The CDR3 DNA is TGTGCCAGCAGCGTAGCTGGTGCTAGCGGCCAAGAGACCCAGTACTTC. Amino acids: CASSVAGASGQETQYF.

On this clone: At one end the junction does not follow the germline gene, possibly because of a read error. The chain carries TRBV7-7 and TRBJ1-5; D is unclear. The length of the CDR3 is 13 residues. The germline V gene encodes CDR1 SSHAT and CDR2 FNYEAQ (reference sequence). DNA of the CDR3: TGTGCTAGCAGCTTAGATCCCAATCAGCCCCAGCATTTT. Protein sequence: CASSLDPNQPQHF.

This clone was observed a handful of times. The chain links TRBV6-5 to TRBJ1-6; D is perhaps TRBD1 (5 bases). Germline-derived CDR1 and CDR2 are MNHEY and SVGAGI. Trimming left V 0 bases short and J 13 bases short, with 7 bases between. The CDR3 consists of 12 residues. The CDR3 region has the DNA TGTGCCAGCAGTTACTCGGGGGTGCCCCTCCACTTT. Its protein is CASSYSGVPLHF.

This clone was observed once. The chain links TRBV7-9 to TRBJ1-1; possible D gene TRBD1, 6 bases. Per germline, CDR1 SEHNR and CDR2 FQNEAQ (reference sequence). The CDR3 consists of 15 residues. V lost 2 bases and J 4 bases, leaving 14 bases between the germline ends. The CDR3 nucleotides are TGTGCCAGCAGCTTATACCAGGGGCACACCACTGAAGCTTTCTTT. Its translation: CASSLYQGHTTEAFF.